This T cell receptor beta chain was captured by sequencing in a study of blood T cell repertoires in COVID-19. Measured with immunoSEQ multiplex PCR; TCRdb has only the in-frame clones, and not every one. The top ten hold around 5% of the sample, which has around 100,000 clones, about nine tenths seen once. This CDR3 region has 14 residues. CDR1 is WNHNN and CDR2 is SYGVQD in the germline V gene (reference sequence). V was pared by 10 bases and J by 3 bases, with 10 bases of the junction left unmatched. Sequenced: peripheral blood. The chain is built from TRBV10-1 and TRBJ2-7; 9 bases line up with TRBD1. The sequence derives from a man between 45 and 60 years old with acute or convalescent COVID-19. The CDR3 region has the DNA TGCGCCACCTGCGGCCGGGACAGGGACTACGAGCAGTACTTC. It is translated as CATCGRDRDYEQYF.